Each of the 5 T cell receptor beta chains below was sequenced from the same sample in a study of OX40 agonist ivuxolimab in advanced cancers. Assay: immunoSEQ multiplex PCR; the TCRdb copy retains only in-frame clones and omits some. The data show roughly 89,000 clones, about nine tenths seen once. Specimen: CD4+ or CD8+ T cells sorted from blood, collected in a trial of the OX40 agonist ivuxolimab. All receptors derive from an adult with an advanced solid tumor such as melanoma, head and neck, liver or kidney cancer.

The genes are TRBV7-9 and TRBJ2-2; 9 nucleotides match TRBD2. Germline CDR1 and CDR2: SEHNR and FQNEAQ (reference sequence). With 3 bases clipped from V and 4 bases from J, the junction kept 6 bases outside the gene matches. CDR3 size: 16 residues. CDR3 protein: CASSFSAGGTTGELFF. The DNA of the CDR3 is TGTGCCAGCAGCTTCTCGGCGGGAGGGACCACCGGGGAGCTGTTTTTT.

This clone was seen only once. The genes are TRBV6-6 and TRBJ2-7; 7 positions agree with TRBD2. The CDR3 is made up of 14 amino acids. The V and J ends lost 4 bases and 3 bases, in that order; junction bases with no gene match: 6. Looked up from germline, CDR1 is MNHNY and CDR2 is SVGAGI (reference sequence). The CDR3 spells CASSLGLGGYEQYF. CDR3 coding DNA: TGTGCCAGCAGTTTAGGACTAGGAGGCTACGAGCAGTACTTC.

This clone has only one observation. The CDR3 bases are TGTGCCAGCAGCGTAGCCAGCGGCCCGAGCTACAATGAGCAGTTCTTC. This encodes CASSVASGPSYNEQFF. The rearrangement uses TRBV9 and TRBJ2-1; D might be TRBD2 (5 bases). Germline V CDR1 and CDR2: SGDLS, YYNGEE. V lost 0 bases and J 3 bases, leaving 13 bases between the germline ends. The CDR3 extends over 16 amino acids.

The chain's CDR3 is CASSVGTGLTSETQYF. The CDR3, as DNA: TGTGCCAGCAGCGTGGGAACAGGGTTAACTTCAGAGACCCAGTACTTC. V gene TRBV9 combines with J gene TRBJ2-5, with TRBD1 as a possible D gene (6 bases). The CDR3 is 16 residues long. Germline CDR1 SGDLS, CDR2 YYNGEE. V was clipped by 2 bases and J by 4 bases, with 18 bases between them.

The chain has TRBV6-5 and TRBJ2-7; D is undetermined. Germline V lookup: CDR1 MNHEY, CDR2 SVGAGI. Deletions cut 6 bases from V and 2 bases from J, with 5 bases between. This CDR3 region has 11 residues. The CDR3 loop is CASRKAYEQYF. The CDR3 DNA reads as TGTGCCAGCAGGAAAGCCTACGAGCAGTACTTC.